This T cell receptor (beta chain) was identified in a study of T cell responses to AZD1222 COVID-19 vaccine. On the study more broadly: Second doses that came at about 4 or about 12 weeks were put together. Regarding the study as a whole: Seropositive status at baseline applied to only a handful of AZD1222 recipients. A reported finding is that nearly half of spike-specific TCRs target unmutated variant regions.

To note about this clone: Its antigen is unidentified.

CDR3 length equals 14 residues. The V and J ends lost 1 base and 9 bases respectively, with 13 bases between them. CDR1 and CDR2 from the germline V gene are SEHNR and FQNEAQ (reference sequence). Clones were sequenced by immunoSEQ multiplex PCR, and TCRdb holds only the in-frame ones, with some missing. The sample contains approximately 150,000 clones, about 92% of which appear only once. V usage is TRBV7-9 and J usage is TRBJ2-1, with D possibly being TRBD1 (5 bases). The source was peripheral blood, collected on day 0 of AZD1222 vaccination. The receptor comes from an adult in good health. CDR3 nucleotides: TGTGCCAGCAGCTTAGAAGGGGTAGGGCCTGAGCAGTTCTTC. It encodes CASSLEGVGPEQFF.